The 25 T cell receptor beta chains presented below share a single source sample, sequenced in a study of cytomegalovirus exposure and HLA in healthy donors. A multiplex PCR was run with 60 Vbeta primers and 13 Jbeta primers. Only in-frame clones appear in the TCRdb table, and some are missing; sequencing was by immunoSEQ multiplex PCR. The data show under 95,000 clones, 60% to 85% seen once. The sample was PBMCs. The receptors were gathered from a male donor in good health and CMV-seronegative.

V is TRBV6-1 and J is TRBJ1-2; D is undetermined. Germline CDR1 is MNHNS and CDR2 is SASEGT. The CDR3 extends over 13 amino acids. The V gene lost 4 bases and the J gene lost 2 bases, with 8 bases spanning the gap. CDR3 sequence: CASSVQTNYGYTF. The CDR3 DNA reads TGTGCCAGCAGTGTACAGACCAACTATGGCTACACCTTC.

The chain is built from TRBV7-2 and TRBJ1-2; perhaps TRBD1 as D (5 bases). The V end was cut by 5 bases, the J end by 5 bases, with 12 bases between. The length of the CDR3 is 13 residues. CDR1 is SGHTA and CDR2 is FQGNSA in the germline V gene. The CDR3 DNA sequence: TGTGCCAGCAGCCTGAGCGGGGGATATGGCTACACCTTC. Its protein product is CASSLSGGYGYTF.

The genes are TRBV4-1 and TRBJ1-6, with TRBD1 matching 9 bases. Germline V gives CDR1 MGHRA, CDR2 YSYEKL. The CDR3 is 16 amino acids. Germline trimming cut 4 bases from V and 6 bases from J; bases unmatched to any gene: 7. The CDR3 sequence is CASSRLKTGGNSPLHF. The CDR3 DNA is TGCGCCAGCAGCCGGCTGAAGACAGGGGGTAATTCACCCCTCCACTTT.

This clone is a singleton in its sample. This sequence joins TRBV29-1 and TRBJ1-6, with 7 bases identical to TRBD1. The CDR3 extends over 14 amino acids. Germline V gene sequence: CDR1 SQVTM, CDR2 ANQGSEA. V shed 6 bases, J shed 7 bases, and the junction held 9 bases outside the gene matches. CDR3 bases: TGCAGCGTCCTACCGACAGGGCAGAATTCACCCCTCCACTTT. Its translation: CSVLPTGQNSPLHF.

The V gene is TRBV9, the J gene TRBJ2-2; D unresolved. Between the trimmed V and J ends, which lost 6 bases and 4 bases, there was a span of 4 bases. This CDR3 is built from 11 residues. Germline V lookup: CDR1 SGDLS, CDR2 YYNGEE. CDR3 amino acids: CASTSTGELFF. CDR3 sequence (DNA): TGTGCCAGCACCAGCACCGGGGAGCTGTTTTTT.

This clone was detected only a few times. J is TRBJ1-4 and V is TRBV28; perhaps TRBD1 as D (5 bases). The germline V and J ends were trimmed by 3 bases and 3 bases, with 17 bases remaining between them. This CDR3 region has 17 residues. Germline V CDR1 and CDR2: MDHEN, SYDVKM. The CDR3 DNA reads TGTGCCAGCAGTTTCTCGGCAGGGAGGGAGGCTAATGAAAAACTGTTTTTT. It yields the protein CASSFSAGREANEKLFF.

The chain couples TRBV10-3 to TRBJ2-7; D might be TRBD2 (6 bases). Germline CDR1 ENHRY, CDR2 SYGVKD. With 6 bases removed from V and 0 bases from J, the gap between germline ends came to 15 bases. The CDR3 is 15 amino acids. CDR3 residues: CAISHSGLSSYEQYF. The CDR3 DNA is TGTGCCATCAGCCACAGCGGGTTGAGCTCCTACGAGCAGTACTTC.

This clone was seen only a few times. The genes are TRBV30 and TRBJ1-6, with D maybe TRBD1 (5 bases). The CDR3 totals 14 residues. V lost 6 bases and J lost 11, with 20 bases in between. Germline V CDR1 and CDR2: GTSNPN, SVGIG (reference sequence). CDR3 DNA: TGTGCCTGCTCGACGGGACTGAATACTCCACCCCTCCACTTT. This sequence encodes CACSTGLNTPPLHF.

CDR3 region: CASTSVWARNTIYF. CDR3 nucleotides: TGTGCCTCAACTTCCGTCTGGGCACGAAACACCATATATTTT. V usage is TRBV30 and J usage is TRBJ1-3; D unresolved. There are 14 residues in the CDR3. Germline values: CDR1 GTSNPN, CDR2 SVGIG (reference sequence). The V end was cut by 7 bases, the J end by 5 bases, with 18 bases between.

With regard to this clone: One end of the junction varies from germline; a read error may be responsible. This rearrangement joins TRBV7-9 to TRBJ2-3; D perhaps matches TRBD1 (6 bases). Germline V gene data show CDR1 as SEHNR and CDR2 as FQNEAQ (reference sequence). CDR3 size: 15 residues. The CDR3 is CSSSLGARVPVEQYF. In nucleotides, the CDR3 is TGTTCCAGCAGCCTGGGGGCTCGCGTACCTGTCGAGCAGTATTTT.

The V call is TRBV5-1, the J call TRBJ1-2, with 10 bases aligning to TRBD1. The CDR3 covers 16 residues. The junction had 14 bases not matched to a gene; V was cut back by 4 bases and J by 8 bases. Germline V lookup: CDR1 SGHRS, CDR2 YFSETQ. In DNA, the CDR3 is TGCGCCAGCAGCCGGGTAGGGACAGGGGATTATGCGGGCTACACCTTC. Translating it yields CASSRVGTGDYAGYTF.

This chain uses TRBV9 with TRBJ1-1, with 7 positions matching TRBD1. With 0 bases clipped from V and 4 bases from J, the junction kept 9 bases outside the gene matches. The CDR3 is 16 residues long. Germline assignment: CDR1 SGDLS and CDR2 YYNGEE. CDR3 residues: CASSVAGGGVGTEAFF. CDR3 sequence (DNA): TGTGCCAGCAGCGTAGCTGGAGGGGGCGTTGGCACTGAAGCTTTCTTT.

The chain couples TRBV19 to TRBJ1-1, with 8 bases identical to TRBD1. This CDR3 is 11 amino acids long. With 8 bases clipped from V and 11 bases from J, the junction kept 7 bases outside the gene matches. Per the germline V gene, CDR1 is LNHDA and CDR2 is SQIVND (reference sequence). The CDR3 here is CASFDRGEAFF. The CDR3 DNA reads as TGTGCCAGTTTCGACAGGGGCGAGGCTTTCTTT.

This chain links TRBV6-1 with TRBJ2-7, with D possibly TRBD2 on 5 matching bases. Between the trimmed V and J ends, which lost 6 bases and 3 bases, there was a span of 9 bases. Germline CDR1 is MNHNS and CDR2 is SASEGT. The CDR3 extends over 12 amino acids. The CDR3 here is CASSRGNYEQYF. CDR3 DNA: TGTGCCAGCAGCCGGGGAAACTACGAGCAGTACTTC.

In DNA, the CDR3 is TGTGCCAGCAGCCACAGGCAGGGACTCTCTGGAAACACCATATATTTT. This translates into CASSHRQGLSGNTIYF. This sequence joins TRBV11-2 and TRBJ1-3, with a possible D match to TRBD1 (5 bases). Germline CDR1 and CDR2: SGHAT and FQNNGV. Trimming shortened V by 5 bases and J by 0 bases, and 14 bases separated the two germline ends. CDR3 length: 16 amino acids.

As to this clone: At one end the junction does not follow the germline gene, possibly because of a read error. This rearrangement joins TRBV28 to TRBJ1-2, with D possibly TRBD1 on 6 matching bases. CDR3 length: 14 residues. CDR1 MDHEN and CDR2 SYDVKM come from the germline V gene. The CDR3 spells CASSQQGFDYGYPF. DNA of the CDR3: TGTGCCAGCAGTCAACAGGGATTTGACTATGGCTACCCCTTC.

The chain is built from TRBV11-2 and TRBJ1-2, with a weak D call TRBD1 (6 bases). V was trimmed by 0 bases and J by 7 bases, leaving 15 bases between them. Germline assignment: CDR1 SGHAT and CDR2 FQNNGV. This CDR3 spans 15 amino acids. As DNA, the CDR3 is TGTGCCAGCAGCTTAGATCAGGGGTTCGGAGGTGGCTACACCTTC. Its protein product is CASSLDQGFGGGYTF.

About this clone itself: The junction and the germline gene differ at one end; a read error may be behind it. The chain is built from TRBV27 and TRBJ1-6; 7 nucleotides line up with TRBD1. This CDR3 contains 18 residues. Germline-derived CDR1 and CDR2 are MNHEY and SMNVEV (reference sequence). The CDR3 sequence: CASSSLRSGQPSNSPLNF. The CDR3, as DNA: TGTGCCAGCAGTTCCTTAAGATCGGGACAGCCTTCGAATTCACCCCTCAACTTT.

The rearrangement uses TRBV15 and TRBJ1-5; 7 positions agree with TRBD1. The V segment lost 4 bases and the J segment 7 bases; nucleotides outside the gene matches: 10. This CDR3 has 15 residues. Per germline, CDR1 LNHNV and CDR2 YYDKDF (reference sequence). The CDR3 loop reads CATSNLRQGGQPQHF. DNA for the CDR3: TGTGCCACCAGCAATTTAAGACAGGGTGGCCAGCCCCAGCATTTT.

V gene TRBV5-1 combines with J gene TRBJ1-1; tentatively, D is TRBD1 (6 bases). Deletions cut 0 bases from V and 1 base from J, with 10 bases between. Germline V CDR1 and CDR2: SGHRS, YFSETQ. This CDR3 is built from 15 residues. CDR3 in DNA: TGCGCCAGCAGCTTGGTAGGACAGTCGAACACTGAAGCTTTCTTT. The encoded protein is CASSLVGQSNTEAFF.

The V and J genes are TRBV28 and TRBJ1-3; 7 bases are a match to TRBD1. The V segment lost 6 bases and the J segment 0 bases; nucleotides outside the gene matches: 8. Germline V gene data show CDR1 as MDHEN and CDR2 as SYDVKM. This CDR3 has 16 residues. In DNA form, the CDR3 reads TGTGCCAGCAGCGGTCCAGGGGGAGCCTCTGGAAACACCATATATTTT. This sequence encodes CASSGPGGASGNTIYF.

The chain couples TRBV27 to TRBJ2-4; tentative D call: TRBD2 (5 bases). Looked up from germline, CDR1 is MNHEY and CDR2 is SMNVEV (reference sequence). This CDR3 comprises 12 residues. Trimming took off 9 bases at V and 0 bases at J, with 6 bases between the two ends. The CDR3 is CASGLAKNIQYF. Written as DNA, the CDR3 is TGTGCCAGTGGACTAGCCAAAAACATTCAGTACTTC.

The chain combines TRBV6-6 with TRBJ2-5; 11 nucleotides align to TRBD1. V lost 6 bases to trimming and J lost 7 bases; unmatched junction nucleotides: 7. Per the germline V gene, CDR1 is MNHNY and CDR2 is SVGAGI (reference sequence). The CDR3 totals 14 residues. CDR3 loop: CASSSGQGVGTQYF. The CDR3 region has the DNA TGTGCCAGCAGCTCGGGACAGGGGGTCGGGACCCAGTACTTC.

This rearrangement joins TRBV2 to TRBJ2-5, with D perhaps TRBD1 (6 bases). This CDR3 has 15 residues. The germline gives CDR1 SNHLY, CDR2 FYNNEI. Trimming shortened V by 4 bases and J by 4 bases, and 16 bases separated the two germline ends. CDR3 residues: CASSVEDSGPETQYF. The CDR3 region has the DNA TGTGCCAGCAGTGTGGAGGACAGTGGCCCAGAGACCCAGTACTTC.

The chain carries TRBV27 and TRBJ1-1; maybe TRBD1 (6 bases). Germline lookup yields CDR1 MNHEY and CDR2 SMNVEV (reference sequence). Trimming took 5 bases from V and 8 from J, leaving 12 bases between them. This CDR3 is 12 amino acids long. The CDR3 sequence: CASSGQGLEAFF. Written as DNA, the CDR3 is TGTGCCAGCAGTGGCCAGGGGTTGGAAGCTTTCTTT.